Described below is a single TCR beta chain sequence and its context. The sample belongs to a study of shared clonotypes between healthy human individuals. All donors were healthy HIV-negative adults lacking recent acute infections or vaccinations. Data came from immunoSEQ multiplex PCR; TCRdb stores just in-frame clones and leaves some out. The table records 600,000 to 800,000 clones, roughly 72% of them present only once. The receptor's source is a woman between 25 and 40 years old in good health. Source material: memory CD4+ T cells sorted from blood. The sample's subset: CD45RA-negative fraction.

CDR3 coding DNA: TGTGCCAGCAGCTTGGGGTCGCTATACAATGAGCAGTTCTTC. Amino acids: CASSLGSLYNEQFF. This rearrangement joins TRBV5-8 to TRBJ2-1, with unresolved D. Per the germline V gene, CDR1 is SGHTS and CDR2 is YDEGEE. With 0 bases removed from V and 4 bases from J, the gap between germline ends came to 8 bases. This CDR3 spans 14 amino acids. Variable domain in full (rest from reference TRBV5-8 and TRBJ2-1): EAGVTQSPTHLIKTRGQQATLRCSPISGHTSVYWYQQALGLGLQFLLWYDEGEERNRGNFPPRFSGRQFPNYSSELNVNALELEDSALYLCASSLGSLYNEQFFGPGTRLTVL.